The subject of this entry is one TCR beta chain. This sample is part of a study of shared clonotypes between healthy human individuals. In the authors' methods: Owing to the provision of junction-only sequences devoid of quality scores by immunoSEQ, filtering differed. Profiling relied on immunoSEQ multiplex PCR, and the TCRdb table lists in-frame clones only, not all of them. V, J and clone size are those of that table, while D and trimming were read from the DNA. Found here are fewer than 1.8 million clones, just under 99% of them singletons; the top ten hold approximately 0.4%. This CDR3 is 17 amino acids long.

Sequenced: naive CD4+ T cells sorted from blood. Subset noted: CD45RA+ positively selected. The source is a man aged 30-40 years in good health. This chain connects TRBV21-1 to TRBJ2-1. TRBV21-1 is a documented pseudogene. CDR3 sequence: CASSTQMDRYTLDEQFF. The CDR3 region has the DNA TGTGCCAGCAGCACACAAATGGACCGCTATACCCTCGATGAGCAGTTCTTC.